This TCR beta chain originates from a study of blood T cell repertoires in COVID-19. In the study overall: Samples came from the United States, Italy and Spain, spanning acute and convalescent COVID-19.

The CDR3 is 17 residues long. V shed 5 bases, J shed 2 bases, and the junction held 9 bases outside the gene matches. CDR1 is KGHDR, CDR2 SFDVKD, per germline. In the study's own analysis: Reference gene primer amplification gave nucleated cell count estimates. Only in-frame clones appear in the TCRdb table, and some are missing; sequencing was by immunoSEQ multiplex PCR. Clone size and the V and J calls come from that table; the DNA yielded D and trimming. The sample has around 260,000 clones; roughly nine tenths are singletons. The source of this sequence is a woman in her thirties or forties who had recovered from COVID-19. The chain is built from TRBV24-1 and TRBJ1-5, with 9 bases that match TRBD1. Sample: peripheral blood. The CDR3 DNA reads TGTGCCACCAGTGCTTACATACAGGGGGCGGGCAATCAGCCCCAGCATTTT. Amino acids: CATSAYIQGAGNQPQHF.